The 5 T cell receptor beta chains presented below share a single source sample, sequenced in a study of T cell responses to AZD1222 COVID-19 vaccine. TCRdb keeps only in-frame clones here, not all; method: immunoSEQ multiplex PCR. Of approximately 90,000 clones listed, 85% to 90% were seen once; the top ten hold roughly 3.7%. The sequencing used peripheral blood, collected on day 0 of AZD1222 vaccination. The receptor set was obtained from an adult in good health.

The chain employs TRBV11-3 and TRBJ1-1; D is undetermined. With 2 bases removed from V and 1 base from J, the gap between germline ends came to 8 bases. Germline assignment: CDR1 SGHNT and CDR2 YENEEA. CDR3 length: 14 residues. CDR3 DNA: TGTGCCAGCAGCTTATCAGGTACGAACACTGAAGCTTTCTTT. This gives the protein CASSLSGTNTEAFF.

The chain is built from TRBV7-2 and TRBJ2-7, with 8 bases that match TRBD2. The CDR3 spans 16 residues. From germline, CDR1 is SGHTA and CDR2 FQGNSA. Trimming cost V 3 bases and J 4 bases; bases outside gene matches: 11. This CDR3 is CASSFLGSGAIYEQYF. DNA of the CDR3: TGTGCCAGCAGCTTTTTGGGTAGCGGGGCTATTTACGAGCAGTACTTC.

With regard to this clone: The sample has other DNA sequences that encode this CDR3 too. The chain couples TRBV3-1 (or the pseudogene TRBV3-2) to TRBJ2-7, with D perhaps being TRBD1 or TRBD2 (5 bases each). The CDR3 runs 13 residues. Trimming left V 0 bases short and J 4 bases short, with 7 bases between. Germline V gives CDR1 LGHDT, CDR2 YNNKEL (reference sequence). The CDR3 loop is CASSQDGAYEQYF. The DNA of the CDR3 is TGTGCCAGCAGCCAAGACGGGGCATACGAGCAGTACTTC.

CDR3 residues: CASSFLRFYEQYF. DNA for the CDR3: TGTGCCAGCAGTTTCCTCAGGTTTTACGAGCAGTACTTC. This rearrangement joins TRBV6-6 to TRBJ2-7; D gene uncertain. The CDR3 sequence is 13 residues long. CDR1 and CDR2 (germline): MNHNY, SVGAGI (reference sequence). Trimming took 4 bases from V and 4 from J, leaving 11 bases between them.

The J gene is TRBJ1-1, the V gene TRBV9; 8 positions match TRBD1. Germline V lookup: CDR1 SGDLS, CDR2 YYNGEE. The CDR3 consists of 14 residues. V lost 4 bases and J lost 3; bases outside the gene matches: 5. CDR3 loop: CASSSGQGHTEAFF. CDR3 coding DNA: TGTGCCAGCAGCAGCGGACAGGGCCACACTGAAGCTTTCTTT.